This T cell receptor (beta chain) was captured in a study of human T cells and chemical hapten exposure. Background on the study: Patch tests delivered 0.01% DPC to the upper back and were evaluated at 6 days.

This clonotype was counted between two and nine times. What it binds is not known. Library construction involved attaching unique molecular identifiers to individual cDNA molecules, which allowed quantitative, reproducible TCR counting. TCRdb itself ran the RACE reads through MiXCR, one entry per CDR3 protein. The sample shows tens of thousands of distinct CDR3 sequences, about 6.8% of them seen only once. Study-level points and caveats: Expanded TCRs were compared with controls, and the expanded TCRs formed significantly more large CDR3 similarity clusters.

Time point here: patch test 1, 2 weeks after DPC sensitization. The sample's treatment: therapeutic diphenylcyclopropenone sensitization with weekly scalp DPC. The sequence derives from a woman in her twenties or thirties with alopecia areata. Some clones in this sample may be carry-over from other donors' samples. The material sequenced was whole blood, taken in connection with sensitization to the hapten diphenylcyclopropenone (DPC).

The CDR3 protein is CASSLGDTNNSPLHF. The CDR3 bases are TGCGCCAGCAGCTTGGGGGACACTAATAATTCACCCCTCCACTTT. V is TRBV5-1 and J is TRBJ1-6, with TRBD1 as a possible D gene (6 bases). This CDR3 spans 15 amino acids. Trimming pared 0 bases from V and 5 bases from J, leaving 9 bases between. The germline gives CDR1 SGHRS, CDR2 YFSETQ. Full variable domain (rest looked up from reference TRBV5-1 and TRBJ1-6): KAGVTQTPRYLIKTRGQQVTLSCSPISGHRSVSWYQQTPGQGLQFLFEYFSETQRNKGNFPGRFSGRQFSNSRSEMNVSTLELGDSALYLCASSLGDTNNSPLHFGNGTRLTVT.